This T cell receptor (beta chain) originates from a study of T cells after yellow fever vaccination. On the study more broadly: SMART-Seq v4 Ultra Low Input handled preparation of low-cell-number fractions. Broader study findings: Most clones from primary vaccination resurfaced after the booster (approximately 96% CD4, approximately 88% CD8). It was the secondary response that reached its peak faster, day 5 versus 15, but it was weaker.

The 5'RACE template-switching step produced TCR cDNA and added a universal primer site and UMIs. In TCRdb, the 5' RACE reads were re-called with MiXCR into one record per CDR3 protein. The table lists approximately 600,000 distinct CDR3 sequences, 9% to 15% of them singletons, with 15% in the top ten. The CDR3 spans 14 residues. After removal of 6 bases from V and 0 bases from J, the junction contained 4 bases not matched to a gene. This clonotype was found a few times. Antigen specificity is unknown. This sequence was found in a man aged 30-40 years who received the YFV17D yellow fever vaccine. The sample was PBMCs, taken on the day of the yellow fever booster vaccination. J is TRBJ2-5 and V is TRBV12-3 or TRBV12-4; TRBD1 matches 7 bases. Here the CDR3 reads CASRSTGDQETQYF. CDR3 sequence (DNA): TGTGCCAGCAGAAGTACAGGGGACCAAGAGACCCAGTACTTC.